Listed here are 10 T cell receptor beta chains from one sample, sequenced in a study of T cell repertoires in cytomegalovirus infection. Each CDR3 protein gets one entry after TCRdb re-called the reads with MiXCR. The sample contains roughly 280,000 distinct CDR3 sequences, roughly 10% of which appear only once. The sequenced sample consisted of PBMCs. The receptors originated from a human donor in good health (CMV status not recorded). Some clones in this sample may be carry-over from other donors' samples.

This clonotype appeared many times. The chain links TRBV7-2 to TRBJ1-5, with D maybe TRBD1 (6 bases). The CDR3 is 17 amino acids. Germline V gene sequence: CDR1 SGHTA, CDR2 FQGNSA. Trimming shortened V by 1 base and J by 5 bases, and 18 bases separated the two germline ends. The CDR3 DNA reads TGTGCCAGCAGCTTAGGGACGGGGGCAGGGAAAGATCAGCCCCAGCATTTT. This encodes CASSLGTGAGKDQPQHF.

The gene calls are TRBV5-6 and TRBJ2-1, with 10 bases lining up with TRBD2. J lost 9 bases, V lost 4 bases, and 13 bases had no gene match. The CDR3 has 16 residues. CDR1 and CDR2 from the germline V gene are SGHDT and YYEEEE. The chain's CDR3 is CASSPAPSGRAVEQFF. The CDR3 bases are TGTGCCAGCAGCCCCGCCCCCAGCGGGAGGGCGGTTGAGCAGTTCTTC.

This clonotype was seen at least ten times. The V call is TRBV12-3 or TRBV12-4, the J call TRBJ2-5; a possible D gene is TRBD2 (6 bases). V lost 8 bases to trimming and J lost 5 bases, with 18 bases between them. This CDR3 spans 14 amino acids. The CDR3 bases are TGTGCCAGCCTTAGCGGACTCCGAGCGGAGACCCAGTACTTC. Translation: CASLSGLRAETQYF.

The chain joins TRBV20-1 to TRBJ2-5, with D perhaps TRBD1 or TRBD2 (5 bases each). The CDR3 has 16 residues. The V gene's germline CDR1 is DFQATT and CDR2 SNEGSKA (reference sequence). V gave up 5 bases and J gave up 1 base, with 20 bases separating them. The CDR3 region is CSADNGGRDLQETQYF. DNA of the CDR3: TGCAGTGCTGATAATGGAGGCAGGGATCTCCAAGAGACCCAGTACTTC.

This clonotype was found many times. V gene TRBV7-2 combines with J gene TRBJ2-7; D unresolved. Between the trimmed V and J ends, which lost 1 base and 4 bases, there was a span of 11 bases. The CDR3 has 14 amino acids. From germline, CDR1 is SGHTA and CDR2 FQGNSA. The CDR3 loop reads CASSLGGVLYEQYF. The CDR3 coding sequence is TGTGCCAGCAGCTTAGGTGGAGTTCTATACGAGCAGTACTTC.

Many counts were recorded for this clonotype. This chain connects TRBV12-3 or TRBV12-4 to TRBJ1-4; D might be TRBD1 (5 bases). Trimming took 2 bases from V and 9 from J, leaving 7 bases between them. CDR3 length equals 12 residues. The CDR3 region has the DNA TGTGCCAGCAGTTTACAGGGTAAAAAACTGTTTTTT. Amino acids: CASSLQGKKLFF.

This clonotype was seen many times. The gene calls are TRBV7-2 and TRBJ2-7; D gene ambiguous. Germline CDR1 and CDR2: SGHTA and FQGNSA. CDR3 size: 14 residues. V gave up 4 bases and J gave up 4 bases, with 14 bases separating them. CDR3 region: CASSSTSLVYEQYF. The CDR3, as DNA: TGTGCCAGCAGCTCAACGTCGCTAGTATACGAGCAGTACTTC.

This clonotype was observed many times. The chain couples TRBV30 to TRBJ1-6, with TRBD1 as a possible D gene (5 bases). CDR1 and CDR2 (germline): GTSNPN, SVGIG (reference sequence). Trimming removed 7 bases at V and 10 bases at J, with 14 bases between. The CDR3 contains 12 residues. The CDR3 DNA reads TGTGCCTTTGGGTCGGGGGTGTCACCCCTCCACTTT. Protein product: CAFGSGVSPLHF.

This clonotype was seen ten or more times. The chain uses TRBV7-2 and TRBJ2-4; 8 bases line up with TRBD2. The CDR3 consists of 17 residues. With 5 bases clipped from V and 4 bases from J, the junction kept 13 bases outside the gene matches. CDR1 and CDR2 (germline): SGHTA, FQGNSA. This chain's CDR3 is CASSDGWGLGGKNIQYF. In DNA form, the CDR3 reads TGTGCCAGCAGCGATGGATGGGGACTAGGGGGGAAAAACATTCAGTACTTC.

The genes are TRBV2 and TRBJ2-2, with 9 bases aligning to TRBD1. Germline V gives CDR1 SNHLY, CDR2 FYNNEI. V was pared by 4 bases and J by 1 base, with 1 base of the junction left unmatched. The CDR3 covers 15 residues. CDR3 nucleotide sequence: TGTGCCAGCAGTGTGGGACAGGGGAACACCGGGGAGCTGTTTTTT. This codes for CASSVGQGNTGELFF.